Following are 7 T cell receptor beta chains from one sample sequenced in a study of regulatory T cells in long-lasting Graves disease. As to time point: newly diagnosed GD, antithyroid drugs for less than 3 months. Following extraction of RNA from PBMCs, that RNA was used to make the TCR library. Researchers made TCR beta libraries by using iRepertoire HTBI primers and running Arm-PCR on CDR3 regions. From the multiplex PCR reads, TCRdb called clonotypes with MiXCR, one entry per CDR3 protein. The sample lists approximately 540,000 distinct CDR3 sequences; around 12% were seen once. This sample was also put to use in a study of T cells in Graves' hyperthyroidism and ophthalmopathy.

This specimen consisted of peripheral blood mononuclear cells (PBMCs), obtained at new diagnosis, from a patient treated with antithyroid drugs. These receptors originate from a woman aged 25 to 39 with Graves disease.

The sample holds a few counts of this clonotype. The CDR3 sequence is CASSPLAGGSHEQYF. CDR3 nucleotide sequence: TGTGCCAGCAGCCCTCTAGCGGGAGGGAGTCACGAGCAGTACTTC. This chain connects TRBV7-9 to TRBJ2-7, with 12 bases that match TRBD2. Germline loops: CDR1 SEHNR, CDR2 FQNEAQ (reference sequence). J gave up 5 bases and V 5 bases, and 7 bases lay outside the gene matches. The CDR3 is 15 amino acids.

This clonotype was picked up a small number of times. Being one base from a much bigger clone, this may be a read error. The J gene is TRBJ2-6, the V gene TRBV6-1; 8 nucleotides align to TRBD2. From germline, CDR1 is MNHNS and CDR2 SASEGT. V dropped 4 bases and J dropped 3; count of bases not matched to a gene: 5. The CDR3 extends over 16 amino acids. CDR3 DNA sequence: TGTGCCAGCAGTGGAGCGGGGGTGTTTGGGGCCAACGTCCTGACTTTC. This gives the protein CASSGAGVFGANVLTF.

This clonotype was found many times. The chain links TRBV20-1 to TRBJ2-7, with D unclear. Germline V gene lookup returns CDR1 DFQATT and CDR2 SNEGSKA (reference sequence). CDR3 length: 13 residues. Trimming stripped 6 bases from V and 4 bases from J, with 16 bases between. The CDR3 coding sequence is TGCAGTGCCATGTGGACGGCCCGTTACGAGCAGTACTTC. Translation: CSAMWTARYEQYF.

This clonotype was seen many times. The genes are TRBV20-1 and TRBJ2-1; D is perhaps TRBD1 or TRBD2 (5 bases each). Germline CDR1 reads DFQATT; CDR2 reads SNEGSKA (reference sequence). The V end lost 5 bases, the J end lost 7 bases, and 21 bases lay between the germline ends. CDR3 length equals 15 residues. DNA for the CDR3: TGCAGTGCTCCTTCCAGAGCAGGGAGAGGGAATGAGCAGTTCTTC. It codes for CSAPSRAGRGNEQFF.

The genes are TRBV11-3 and TRBJ1-1; D gene unclear. Germline-derived CDR1 and CDR2 are SGHNT and YENEEA. Trimming pared 7 bases from V and 11 bases from J, leaving 20 bases between. The CDR3 is 13 residues long. CDR3 sequence (DNA): TGTGCCAGCAACCAGACTCAACAAGATCTTGCTTTCTTT. Its protein is CASNQTQQDLAFF.

This clonotype was found many times. The genes are TRBV20-1 and TRBJ2-5; perhaps TRBD2 as D (6 bases). The ends were cut back, 3 bases at V and 1 base at J, with 15 bases in the middle. The CDR3 consists of 15 residues. Germline V CDR1 and CDR2: DFQATT, SNEGSKA (reference sequence). CDR3 nucleotide sequence: TGCAGTGCTAGCGACCCCGGGACTCTCCAAGAGACCCAGTACTTC. It is translated as CSASDPGTLQETQYF.

This clonotype was seen at least ten times. The V call is TRBV7-9, the J call TRBJ1-1; D is ambiguous. This CDR3 contains 12 residues. From germline, CDR1 is SEHNR and CDR2 FQNEAQ (reference sequence). Trimming left V 2 bases short and J 6 bases short, with 7 bases between. CDR3 in DNA: TGTGCCAGCAGCTTAATGTGGGCTGAAGCTTTCTTT. Its translation: CASSLMWAEAFF.